A selection of T cell receptor beta chains follows, all from one sample in a study of blood T cell repertoires in COVID-19. Generated by immunoSEQ multiplex PCR, the TCRdb table keeps only in-frame clones and is missing some. The repertoire holds some 200,000 clones, with approximately 80% as singletons. Sequences were obtained from peripheral blood. Source of these receptors: a woman aged 60-75 years who had recovered from COVID-19. CDR3s include the opening cysteine and the closing phenylalanine or tryptophan. D genes are given only for firm matches. Where a row states a size, it is once, few, many or the class of an expanded clone; other rows omit it.

cdr3_nt cdr3_aa v_call cdr3_length j_call d_call clone_size
TGTGCCAGCAGCTTAACAGGGAACAATCAGCCCCAGCATTTT CASSLTGNNQPQHF TRBV7-2 14 TRBJ1-5 - -
TGTGCCAGTATTAGGGGGGGGACTGAAGCTTTCTTT CASIRGGTEAFF TRBV19 12 TRBJ1-1 - -
TGTGCCAGCTCACCCCCGGGTTCAGAGACCCAGTACTTC CASSPPGSETQYF TRBV18 13 TRBJ2-5 - once
TGTGCCAGCAGCTCCCGGACAGGGGGGAACTATGGCTACACCTTC CASSSRTGGNYGYTF TRBV9 15 TRBJ1-2 TRBD1 -
TGCGCCAGCAGCTACTACCCTAGGGGCGACTATGGCTACACCTTC CASSYYPRGDYGYTF TRBV5-1 15 TRBJ1-2 - -
TGTGCCAGCAGCCAAGTTACTGTCGGTGAAGCTTTCTTT CASSQVTVGEAFF TRBV3-1/TRBV3-2 13 TRBJ1-1 - -
TGTGCCAGTAAGGCAGGGAACACTGAAGCTTTCTTT CASKAGNTEAFF TRBV19 12 TRBJ1-1 - -
TGCGCCAGCAGCCAGCACAGGGAATTGGACACTGAAGCTTTCTTT CASSQHRELDTEAFF TRBV4-1 15 TRBJ1-1 - -
TGTGCCAGCATCCCAGCGGGGGCCCCGCGCGATACGCAGTATTTT CASIPAGAPRDTQYF TRBV2 15 TRBJ2-3 TRBD2 -
TGCGCCAGCAGTCCGGACAGGGCTGGAAACACCATATATTTT CASSPDRAGNTIYF TRBV4-1 14 TRBJ1-3 TRBD1 -
TGTGCCAGCAGTCGAAGGACAGGGGGAAGCCAATCCCATTACAATGAGCAGTTCTTC CASSRRTGGSQSHYNEQFF TRBV27 19 TRBJ2-1 TRBD1 -
TGTGCCAGCAGTTATACGGGGGTTAGGGGCTACACCTTC CASSYTGVRGYTF TRBV27 13 TRBJ1-2 - -
TGTGCCATCAGTGACCTCTTTGGGTCAGGGGGAACCCACGAGCAGTACTTC CAISDLFGSGGTHEQYF TRBV10-3 17 TRBJ2-7 TRBD1 -
TGTGCCAGCAGCGTTACAGGGGGGTACAATGAGCAGTTCTTC CASSVTGGYNEQFF TRBV7-6 14 TRBJ2-1 TRBD1 -
TGCGCCAGCAGCTTGCAGCTAGCGGGGACTAGAAATGAGCAGTTCTTC CASSLQLAGTRNEQFF TRBV5-1 16 TRBJ2-1 TRBD2 -
TGTGCCAGCAGTTTAGCCAGGGGTTCCGATCAGCCCCAGCATTTT CASSLARGSDQPQHF TRBV2 15 TRBJ1-5 - -
TGTGCCAGCAGCTTAGGGGAGACCCAGTACTTC CASSLGETQYF TRBV11-1 11 TRBJ2-5 - -
TGTGCGGGCACAGGACGGTCCTACAATGAGCAGTTCTTC CAGTGRSYNEQFF TRBV6-5 13 TRBJ2-1 - -
TGTGCCAGCAGTTTAGGGACAGAGGAGACCCAGTACTTC CASSLGTEETQYF TRBV12-3/TRBV12-4 13 TRBJ2-5 - -
TGTGCCTGGGGGTGGCGGGGGAGCTACGAGCAGTACTTC CAWGWRGSYEQYF TRBV30 13 TRBJ2-7 TRBD2 -
TGTGCCAGCAGTGAATATTCCAACAGCCTAAACTATGGCTACACCTTC CASSEYSNSLNYGYTF TRBV25-1 16 TRBJ1-2 - -
TGTGCCAGCAGCCCAAGGACTTCCGTTGACTTCGGGGAGCTGTTTTTT CASSPRTSVDFGELFF TRBV11-3 16 TRBJ2-2 - few
TGCGCCAGCAGCCAGGGGGGACTGGAATACAATGAGCAGTTCTTC CASSQGGLEYNEQFF TRBV4-1 15 TRBJ2-1 - -
TGTGCCAGCAGCGAAAACAGGGTGAAAGGCTATGGCTACACCTTC CASSENRVKGYGYTF TRBV9 15 TRBJ1-2 - -
TGTGCCAGCAGTTTCCTCGGGGGGGCCTACGAGCAGTACTTC CASSFLGGAYEQYF TRBV27 14 TRBJ2-7 TRBD2 -
TGTGCCAGCAGGAGCTCAGGGGGCACTGAAGCTTTCTTT CASRSSGGTEAFF TRBV12-3/TRBV12-4 13 TRBJ1-1 TRBD1 -
TGTGCCAGCAGCCAAGATATGGGCGACGAGCAGTACTTC CASSQDMGDEQYF TRBV3-1/TRBV3-2 13 TRBJ2-7 - -
TGTGCCAACTCCGTGGCAGGGACAGATACGCAGTATTTT CANSVAGTDTQYF TRBV28 13 TRBJ2-3 - -
TGTGCCAGCTCAATGTCGAGACAGGGAGGAGGCTACACCTTC CASSMSRQGGGYTF TRBV18 14 TRBJ1-2 TRBD1 -
TGTGCCAGCAGTCCGAGACAGACTGTGAGTGAAAAACTGTTTTTT CASSPRQTVSEKLFF TRBV6-5 15 TRBJ1-4 - -
TGTGCCAGCAGCTGGGACAGGGAAACCTACGAGCAGTACTTC CASSWDRETYEQYF TRBV6-6 14 TRBJ2-7 TRBD1 -
TGCGCCAGCAGCCAAGACGCTATATTGGCGGGCACTGAAGCTTTCTTT CASSQDAILAGTEAFF TRBV4-3 16 TRBJ1-1 - once
TGTGCCAGCAGCGGACCGCAGCGGGGGGAGGCTGGCACAGATACGCAGTATTTT CASSGPQRGEAGTDTQYF TRBV9 18 TRBJ2-3 TRBD2 -
TGCGCCAGCAGCTTGGACCGCTACTTCTACGAGCAGTACTTC CASSLDRYFYEQYF TRBV5-1 14 TRBJ2-7 - -
TGTGCCAGCTCACCATCTACGACAGGGGACGACTATGGCTACACCTTC CASSPSTTGDDYGYTF TRBV18 16 TRBJ1-2 TRBD1 -
TGTGCCAGCAGGGGACAGGGGGTTTACAATGAGCAGTTCTTC CASRGQGVYNEQFF TRBV6-5 14 TRBJ2-1 TRBD1 -
TGTGCCAGCAGTTACCGCGACAGCGTCTACGAGCAGTACTTC CASSYRDSVYEQYF TRBV6-5 14 TRBJ2-7 - once
TGTGCCAGCAGCCAAACAGACAGGGCTGGAGAAAAACTGTTTTTT CASSQTDRAGEKLFF TRBV3-1/TRBV3-2 15 TRBJ1-4 TRBD1 -
TGTGCCAGCAGCCAAGGACGAGGGTACCGCGGGAATGAGCAGTTCTTC CASSQGRGYRGNEQFF TRBV6-6 16 TRBJ2-1 - -
TGTGCCAGTACCCTGGACAGGAACACTGAAGCTTTCTTT CASTLDRNTEAFF TRBV19 13 TRBJ1-1 - -
TGCGCCAGCAGCCAGGGGGCGTGGGGTTTTTATGGCTACACCTTC CASSQGAWGFYGYTF TRBV4-3 15 TRBJ1-2 - -
TGTGCCAGCAGTTTCCAGGGGCACACCATATATTTT CASSFQGHTIYF TRBV12-3/TRBV12-4 12 TRBJ1-3 - -
TGTGCCAGCTCCAACCCAGGGACTGAAGCTTTCTTT CASSNPGTEAFF TRBV18 12 TRBJ1-1 - -
TGTGCCAGCAGCCCCGGTCGGGTCGGAAACACCATATATTTT CASSPGRVGNTIYF TRBV14 14 TRBJ1-3 - -
TGTGCCAGCAGCCCGGGGGACTACATACAAGAGACCCAGTACTTC CASSPGDYIQETQYF TRBV5-6 15 TRBJ2-5 TRBD2 -
TGTGCCAGCAGTGAACGCTCAGGGACGGAGGGTTACGAGCAGTACTTC CASSERSGTEGYEQYF TRBV6-1 16 TRBJ2-7 - -
TGTGCCAGCAGCCCACTCCGGGGAAGGCTCTACGAGCAGTACTTC CASSPLRGRLYEQYF TRBV7-9 15 TRBJ2-7 - -
TGTGCCAGCAGCGCCGGGACAGTCGGTAATTCACCCCTCCACTTT CASSAGTVGNSPLHF TRBV9 15 TRBJ1-6 TRBD1 -
TGTGCCAGCTCACCATTTTCCCCGGGACAGGGCGTGCGCTACAATGAGCAGTTCTTC CASSPFSPGQGVRYNEQFF TRBV18 19 TRBJ2-1 TRBD1 -
TGTGCCAGCAGCTTAGTGAGGGAAGGGACAGATACGCAGTATTTT CASSLVREGTDTQYF TRBV7-9 15 TRBJ2-3 - -